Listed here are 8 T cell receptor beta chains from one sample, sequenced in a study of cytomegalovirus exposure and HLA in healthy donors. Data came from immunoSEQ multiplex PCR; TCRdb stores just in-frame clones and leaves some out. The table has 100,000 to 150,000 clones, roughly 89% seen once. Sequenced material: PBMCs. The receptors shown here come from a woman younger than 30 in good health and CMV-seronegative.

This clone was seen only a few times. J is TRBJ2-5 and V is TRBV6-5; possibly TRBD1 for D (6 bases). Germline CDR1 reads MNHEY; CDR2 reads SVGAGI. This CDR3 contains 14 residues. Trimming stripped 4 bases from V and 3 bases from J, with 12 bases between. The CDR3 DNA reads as TGTGCCAGCAGTTCGCGGAACAGGGAAGAGACCCAGTACTTC. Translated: CASSSRNREETQYF.

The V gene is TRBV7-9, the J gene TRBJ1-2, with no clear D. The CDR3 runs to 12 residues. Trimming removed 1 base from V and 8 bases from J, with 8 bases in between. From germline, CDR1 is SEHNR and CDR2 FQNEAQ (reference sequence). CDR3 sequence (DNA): TGTGCCAGCAGCTTAGGTTCAAAAGGCTACACCTTC. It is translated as CASSLGSKGYTF. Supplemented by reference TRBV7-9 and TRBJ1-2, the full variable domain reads DTGVSQNPRHKITKRGQNVTFRCDPISEHNRLYWYRQTLGQGPEFLTYFQNEAQLEKSRLLSDRFSAERPKGSFSTLEIQRTEQGDSAMYLCASSLGSKGYTFGSGTRLTVV.

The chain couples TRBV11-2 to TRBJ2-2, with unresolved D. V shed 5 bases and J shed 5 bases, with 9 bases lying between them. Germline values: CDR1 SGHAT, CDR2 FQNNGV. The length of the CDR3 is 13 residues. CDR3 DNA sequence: TGTGCCAGCAGCCCCCGGTGGACCGGGGAGCTGTTTTTT. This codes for CASSPRWTGELFF.

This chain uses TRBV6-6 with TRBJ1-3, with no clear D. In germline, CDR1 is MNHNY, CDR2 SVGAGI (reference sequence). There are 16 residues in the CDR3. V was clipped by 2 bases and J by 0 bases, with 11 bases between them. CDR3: CASSYPGGSSGNTIYF. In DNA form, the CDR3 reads TGTGCCAGCAGTTACCCGGGAGGAAGCTCTGGAAACACCATATATTTT.

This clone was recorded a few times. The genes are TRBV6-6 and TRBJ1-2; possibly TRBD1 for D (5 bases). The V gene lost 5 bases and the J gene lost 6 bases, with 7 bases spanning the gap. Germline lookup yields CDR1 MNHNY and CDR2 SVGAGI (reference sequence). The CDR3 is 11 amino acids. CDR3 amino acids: CASSAGNGYTF. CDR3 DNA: TGTGCCAGCAGTGCAGGGAATGGCTACACCTTC.

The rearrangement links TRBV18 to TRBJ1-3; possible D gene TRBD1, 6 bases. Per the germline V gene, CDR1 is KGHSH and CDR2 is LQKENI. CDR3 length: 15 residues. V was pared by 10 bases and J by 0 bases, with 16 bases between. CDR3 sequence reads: CATRTGTNSGNTIYF. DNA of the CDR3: TGTGCCACCCGGACGGGGACAAACTCTGGAAACACCATATATTTT.

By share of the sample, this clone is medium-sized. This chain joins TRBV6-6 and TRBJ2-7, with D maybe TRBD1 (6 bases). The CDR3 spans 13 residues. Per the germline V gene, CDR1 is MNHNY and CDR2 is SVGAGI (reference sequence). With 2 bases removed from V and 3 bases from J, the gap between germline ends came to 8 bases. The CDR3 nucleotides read TGTGCCAGCAGTTACCGGGACAACTACGAGCAGTACTTC. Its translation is CASSYRDNYEQYF.

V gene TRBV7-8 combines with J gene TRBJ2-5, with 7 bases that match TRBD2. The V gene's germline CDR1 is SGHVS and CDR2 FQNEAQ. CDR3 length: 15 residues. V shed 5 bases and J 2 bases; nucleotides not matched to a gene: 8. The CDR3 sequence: CASSPRDGGQETQYF. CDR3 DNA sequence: TGTGCCAGCAGCCCTCGTGACGGGGGGCAAGAGACCCAGTACTTC.